The source of this T cell receptor beta chain is a study of blood T cells in healthy people across ages. Combining a sample-barcoded 5' primer with a J-beta primer mix, a second PCR ran for 7 to 11 cycles. Tags on each cDNA molecule came from a template-switch adaptor with 12 random nucleotides. MiXCR was run by TCRdb on the 5' RACE reads, yielding one entry per CDR3 protein. The sample yields some 1.1 million distinct CDR3 sequences, roughly two fifths seen once. Findings and limits, study-wide: With naive T cell percentage, TCR beta diversity showed a strong correlation.

Isolated PBMCs totaled at least 6 million in each sample. The V gene's germline CDR1 is LGHDT and CDR2 YNNKEL (reference sequence). CDR3 length: 18 amino acids. V lost 4 bases and J lost 0, with 18 bases in between. Worth noting for this clonotype: No antigen is known for it.

This TCR was sampled from a man aged 18 to 30 in good health. Sequenced sample: blood. This rearrangement joins TRBV3-1 to TRBJ1-4; possibly TRBD1 for D (5 bases). CDR3 nucleotides: TGTGCCAGCAGCCCCGGGGCGGAGGCGCGGGCAACTAATGAAAAACTGTTTTTT. Translation gives CASSPGAEARATNEKLFF.